This record looks at one T cell receptor (beta chain) sequence and its context. This sample was included in a study of technical replicates of blood from a handful of donors. J gave up 9 bases and V 6 bases, and 11 bases lay outside the gene matches. The CDR3 is 14 residues long. Germline V gene data show CDR1 as LNHDA and CDR2 as SQIVND (reference sequence). Profiled with immunoSEQ multiplex PCR; TCRdb holds only in-frame clones, not every one. The sample has about 8,000 clones; roughly 90% are singletons. The origin of this receptor is a human donor in good health. The chain carries TRBV19 and TRBJ2-1, with 7 bases that match TRBD1. The sequenced sample was PBMCs. Here the CDR3 DNA reads TGTGCCAGTAGCGACCGACAGGGTTCTGGTGAGCAGTTCTTC. Translation gives CASSDRQGSGEQFF. Drawing the rest from reference TRBV19 and TRBJ2-1, the complete variable domain is DGGITQSPKYLFRKEGQNVTLSCEQNLNHDAMYWYRQDPGQGLRLIYYSQIVNDFQKGDIAEGYSVSREKKESFPLTVTSAQKNPTAFYLCASSDRQGSGEQFFGPGTRLTVL.